This note documents a single TCR beta chain sequence. This clonotype was seen a handful of times. This receptor's antigen is unknown. The sample holds no much larger clone one base away, and base qualities are not on file. Peripheral blood CD8+ and CD4+ T cells from healthy donors, Susac syndrome patients and multiple sclerosis patients were profiled using high-throughput TCR beta sequencing. Multiple sclerosis controls were treatment-naive patients with stable or active relapsing-remitting disease fulfilling revised McDonald criteria. Bulk CD8+ and CD4+ T cells were purified by magnetic negative isolation, whereas CD8+ TEMRA cells were enriched by FACS. Blood was drawn into EDTA tubes, processed within 24 hours, and PBMCs were isolated by density gradient centrifugation. PBMCs intended for TCR sequencing were cryopreserved in liquid nitrogen and thawed later in a water bath at 37 degrees C. A purity of at least 90% was achieved for sorted or isolated CD4+, CD8+ and CD8+ TEMRA cells.

These data come from a study of CD8 T cells in Susac syndrome (dated 2019 in TCRdb). Some background on the complete study: The study used repertoire sequencing to test whether antigen drove CD8+ T cell activation and differentiation in Susac syndrome.

Deletion took 1 base off V and 8 bases off J, with a span of 3 bases between the germline ends. The CDR3 covers 11 residues, taking in both the cysteine and the phenylalanine. This entry keeps only the CDR3 DNA: 33 bases, framed from base 1. Reading the germline V gene gives CDR1 SGHAT and CDR2 FQNNGV. Here is what the overall study found, with its caveats: The number of individuals in the TCR sequencing and HLA analysis was acknowledged as relatively small.

RNA was extracted using the RNeasy kit, and about 0.5 to 1 microgram was reverse transcribed with random hexamers. The immunoSEQ multiplex PCR assay, which covers 54 Vbeta and 13 Jbeta segments, was used to amplify TCR beta CDR3 regions. PCR amplification bias was corrected by using a synthetic template baseline for primer optimization and computational correction. Under the source paper's analysis protocol: Reads were assigned to V, D and J genes according to IMGT and analyzed in immunoSEQ Analyzer, with only productive sequences retained. To calculate clonality, Shannon entropy was normalized by log2 of the number of productive unique sequences and then subtracted from one. Public and private clones were assessed among the 100 most prevalent clones of each patient and control. Susac-specific clones were defined as absent from healthy and MS cohorts, about 1,000 published viral clones and other ImmuneACCESS disease sequences. In TCRdb, the public reads were trimmed at Q25 with fastp and aligned with MiXCR, with productive beta chains retained. For every CDR3 protein sequence, its rows merge into one entry that carries the most common genes and DNA. The V and J calls follow TCRdb's processing rather than the paper's. The table for this sample lists about 200,000 distinct CDR3 sequences; nearly 95% of them were counted only once. The ten largest clones take up roughly 0.088% of the sample.

The receptor chain draws on TRBV11-2 and TRBJ2-1; the D gene is not confidently resolved. The source is a human donor with multiple sclerosis. Sequencing input: CD4+ T cells from PBMCs. CDR3 protein: CASSLVDEQFF. The DNA sequence is given as TGTGCCAGCAGCTTAGTGGATGAGCAGTTCTTC.